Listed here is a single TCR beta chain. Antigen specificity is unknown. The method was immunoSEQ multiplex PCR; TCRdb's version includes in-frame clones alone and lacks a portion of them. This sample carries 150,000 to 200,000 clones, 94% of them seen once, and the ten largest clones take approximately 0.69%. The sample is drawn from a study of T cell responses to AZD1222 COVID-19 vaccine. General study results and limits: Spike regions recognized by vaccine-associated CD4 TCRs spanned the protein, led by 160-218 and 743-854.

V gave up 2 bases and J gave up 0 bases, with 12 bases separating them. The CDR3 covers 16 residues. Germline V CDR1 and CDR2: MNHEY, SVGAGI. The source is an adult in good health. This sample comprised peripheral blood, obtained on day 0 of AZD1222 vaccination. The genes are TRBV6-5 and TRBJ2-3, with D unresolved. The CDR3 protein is CASSYGLHASTDTQYF. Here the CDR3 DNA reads TGTGCCAGCAGTTACGGCCTCCATGCCAGCACAGATACGCAGTATTTT.